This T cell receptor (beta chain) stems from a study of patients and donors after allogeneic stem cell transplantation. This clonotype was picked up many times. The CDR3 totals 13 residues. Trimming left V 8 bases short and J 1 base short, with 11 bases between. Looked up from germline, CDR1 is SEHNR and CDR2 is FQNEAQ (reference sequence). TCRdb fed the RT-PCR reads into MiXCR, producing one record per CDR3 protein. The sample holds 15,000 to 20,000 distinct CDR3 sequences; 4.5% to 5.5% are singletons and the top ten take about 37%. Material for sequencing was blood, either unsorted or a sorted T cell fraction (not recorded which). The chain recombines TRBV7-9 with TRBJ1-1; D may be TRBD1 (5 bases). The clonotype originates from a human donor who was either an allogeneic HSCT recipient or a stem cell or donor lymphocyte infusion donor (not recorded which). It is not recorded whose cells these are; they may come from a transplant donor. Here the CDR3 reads CASQWDPNTEAFF. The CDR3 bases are TGTGCCAGCCAGTGGGACCCGAACACTGAAGCTTTCTTT.